The 21 T cell receptor beta chains in this list originate from one sample, sequenced in a study of T-cell reconstitution after alpha-beta-depleted transplantation in children. Using unique molecular identifiers, the investigators prepared the TCRbeta library. TCRdb called the PCR reads again in MiXCR, with one record for every CDR3 protein. The sample has about 97,000 distinct CDR3 sequences, less than 6% seen once. The sequencing here drew on PBMCs, mostly from graft donor cells, taken 60 days after TCRalphabeta/CD19-depleted stem cell transplant. The origin of the receptors is a female patient between 2 and 15 years old who had a stem cell transplant for Fanconi anemia, so the T cells may come from the graft donor.

This clonotype is medium-sized (0.01 to 0.1%). The V call is TRBV18, the J call TRBJ1-1; no clear D gene. The CDR3 totals 16 residues. In germline, CDR1 is KGHSH, CDR2 LQKENI. Between the trimmed V and J ends, which lost 2 bases and 8 bases, there was a span of 21 bases. The DNA of the CDR3 is TGTGCCAGCTCACCATCCATAACCAACCTCGGAACAGAAGCTTTCTTT. Translated: CASSPSITNLGTEAFF.

This clonotype came up many times. The CDR3 is CASSLTRIEKLFF. The CDR3 DNA is TGTGCCAGCAGCTTGACTCGAATAGAAAAACTGTTTTTT. V gene TRBV7-9 combines with J gene TRBJ1-4; no definite D call. Trimming shortened V by 3 bases and J by 8 bases, and 10 bases separated the two germline ends. The CDR3 runs to 13 residues. Germline-derived CDR1 and CDR2 are SEHNR and FQNEAQ (reference sequence).

This clonotype was seen repeatedly, ten times or more. J is TRBJ2-7 and V is TRBV12-3 or TRBV12-4; TRBD2 matches at 8 bases. V shed 1 base and J 3 bases; nucleotides not matched to a gene: 5. This CDR3 region has 15 residues. In nucleotides, the CDR3 is TGTGCCAGCAGTTTAGGCCCGGGGGGGGGCTACGAGCAGTACTTC. This sequence encodes CASSLGPGGGYEQYF.

This chain joins TRBV4-1 and TRBJ2-3; 13 bases match TRBD2. There are 18 residues in the CDR3. From germline, CDR1 is MGHRA and CDR2 YSYEKL. V lost 0 bases, J lost 1 base, and 4 bases stayed unmatched. CDR3 in amino acids: CASSQDQGLAGGTDTQYF. In nucleotides, the CDR3 is TGCGCCAGCAGCCAAGATCAAGGACTAGCGGGGGGCACAGATACGCAGTATTTT.

This clonotype was observed a few times. The chain joins TRBV20-1 to TRBJ2-3; TRBD2 agrees at 13 bases. V was clipped by 1 base and J by 3 bases; unmatched bases: 1. The CDR3 loop spans 15 amino acids. Germline CDR1 is DFQATT and CDR2 is SNEGSKA (reference sequence). CDR3 sequence (DNA): TGCAGTGCTAGAGGACTAGCGGGGGGAACAGATACGCAGTATTTT. Protein sequence: CSARGLAGGTDTQYF.

This clonotype was observed many times. This chain links TRBV20-1 with TRBJ1-6; D ambiguous. The V gene's germline CDR1 is DFQATT and CDR2 SNEGSKA (reference sequence). CDR3 length: 14 amino acids. Trimming took 3 bases from V and 8 from J, leaving 14 bases between them. The CDR3 nucleotides read TGCAGTGCTAGCTTGTGGGCAGAGTATTCACCCCTCCACTTT. Protein sequence: CSASLWAEYSPLHF.

This clonotype came up a few times. V usage is TRBV11-1 and J usage is TRBJ2-1, with 8 bases matching TRBD2. Germline V lookup: CDR1 SGHAT, CDR2 FQDESV (reference sequence). Losses at the gene ends were 0 bases for V and 5 bases for J; bases not matched to a gene: 12. The CDR3 is made up of 18 amino acids. The CDR3 nucleotides are TGTGCCAGCAGCTTAGCGCCTCCAACCATGACTAGCGACAATGAGCAGTTCTTC. Amino acid sequence: CASSLAPPTMTSDNEQFF.

This clonotype has a handful of counts. The chain is built from TRBV5-1 and TRBJ2-5; no reliable D call. Germline-derived CDR1 and CDR2 are SGHRS and YFSETQ. Trimming cost V 7 bases and J 5 bases, with 9 bases left between them. CDR3 length: 11 residues. CDR3 loop: CASGSPETQYF. For the CDR3, the DNA is TGCGCCAGCGGGTCCCCCGAGACCCAGTACTTC.

Only a few counts were recorded for this clonotype. The chain combines TRBV4-2 with TRBJ2-3; D gene uncertain. CDR1 is LGHNA and CDR2 is YNFKEQ in the germline V gene. The V end lost 0 bases, the J end lost 1 base, and 11 bases lay between the germline ends. The CDR3 length is 16 residues. The CDR3, as DNA: TGTGCCAGCAGCCAAGAGGAAGGGCGCGGCACAGATACGCAGTATTTT. It specifies CASSQEEGRGTDTQYF.

This clonotype was found many times. J is TRBJ2-7 and V is TRBV5-1, with D uncertain. Germline assignment: CDR1 SGHRS and CDR2 YFSETQ. V was shortened by 0 bases and J by 7 bases, with 8 bases between the two germline ends. The CDR3 totals 12 residues. This CDR3 is CASSLVSGEQYF. The CDR3, as DNA: TGCGCCAGCAGCTTGGTGTCCGGGGAGCAGTACTTC.

This clonotype was counted only a few times. This chain connects TRBV5-1 to TRBJ2-7; D could derive from TRBD1 or TRBD2 (6 bases each). The ends were cut back, 0 bases at V and 4 bases at J, with 14 bases in the middle. Germline V gives CDR1 SGHRS, CDR2 YFSETQ. The CDR3 sequence is 15 residues long. The CDR3 region has the DNA TGCGCCAGCAGCTTGGCCTCGGGGGCGCAATACGAGCAGTACTTC. Its translation: CASSLASGAQYEQYF.

Relative to its sample, this clonotype is medium-sized. CDR3: CSARWDHYEQYF. CDR3 bases: TGCAGTGCCAGATGGGACCACTACGAGCAGTACTTC. The V and J genes are TRBV20-1 and TRBJ2-7; either TRBD1 or TRBD2 may supply D (5 bases each). This CDR3 is built from 12 residues. Trimming stripped 6 bases from V and 3 bases from J, with 12 bases between. Germline V CDR1 and CDR2: DFQATT, SNEGSKA (reference sequence).

This clonotype was seen at least ten times. The chain joins TRBV7-2 to TRBJ2-7; possible D gene TRBD2, 6 bases. Trimming cost V 5 bases and J 6 bases, with 17 bases left between them. Germline CDR1 and CDR2: SGHTA and FQGNSA. The CDR3 spans 14 residues. In DNA, the CDR3 is TGTGCCAGCAGCCGGGATCTAGGGACTCTCGAGCAGTACTTC. This sequence encodes CASSRDLGTLEQYF.

This clonotype has a count of ten or more. This rearrangement joins TRBV5-1 to TRBJ2-3; 7 nucleotides agree with TRBD1. Germline CDR1 SGHRS, CDR2 YFSETQ. The CDR3 runs 13 residues. V lost 0 bases, J lost 7 bases, and 2 bases stayed unmatched. DNA of the CDR3: TGCGCCAGCAGCTTGGCAGGGGGTTATACGCAGTATTTT. Translated: CASSLAGGYTQYF.

There are many counts of this clonotype. The V and J genes are TRBV7-9 and TRBJ2-7, with D perhaps given as TRBD1 or TRBD2 (7 bases each). The CDR3 length is 16 residues. V was pared by 5 bases and J by 2 bases, with 19 bases between. Germline V gives CDR1 SEHNR, CDR2 FQNEAQ (reference sequence). The CDR3 region has the DNA TGTGCCAGCAGCATTTCTGGGCAGGGGGGGGCCTACGAGCAGTACTTC. Amino acids: CASSISGQGGAYEQYF. The entire variable domain, with the rest obtained from reference TRBV7-9 and TRBJ2-7, is as follows: DTGVSQNPRHKITKRGQNVTFRCDPISEHNRLYWYRQTLGQGPEFLTYFQNEAQLEKSRLLSDRFSAERPKGSFSTLEIQRTEQGDSAMYLCASSISGQGGAYEQYFGPGTRLTVT.

This clonotype was observed a few times. CDR3 DNA sequence: TGTGCCAGCAGTTTAGTCGGACTAGCGATTCCGTATTTT. It specifies CASSLVGLAIPYF. The V gene is TRBV28, the J gene TRBJ2-3, with 9 bases that match TRBD2. CDR1 MDHEN and CDR2 SYDVKM come from the germline V gene. V gave up 2 bases and J gave up 14 bases; unmatched junction bases: 8. The CDR3 length is 13 residues.

This clonotype was observed many times. This chain joins TRBV6-5 and TRBJ2-7; a possible D gene is TRBD2 (6 bases). The CDR3 totals 14 residues. Trimming removed 2 bases at V and 0 bases at J, with 8 bases between. Germline V gene sequence: CDR1 MNHEY, CDR2 SVGAGI. CDR3 sequence: CASSYRELSYEQYF. CDR3 in DNA: TGTGCCAGCAGTTACCGGGAGCTCTCCTACGAGCAGTACTTC.

The gene calls are TRBV28 and TRBJ1-1; D remains ambiguous. The germline V and J ends were trimmed by 1 base and 3 bases, with 15 bases remaining between them. The CDR3 spans 16 residues. Germline assignment: CDR1 MDHEN and CDR2 SYDVKM. This CDR3 is CASSLFNGVRDTEAFF. Here the CDR3 DNA reads TGTGCCAGCAGTTTATTTAATGGGGTAAGGGACACTGAAGCTTTCTTT.

Regarding this clonotype: This may arise from a read error, as a much more abundant clone is one base away. J is TRBJ2-5 and V is TRBV21-1; the D call TRBD1 from the table was never checked on the DNA. TRBV21-1 corresponds to a pseudogene. The CDR3 has 18 residues. CDR3 coding DNA: TGTGCCAGCATCAAGCGTTTTCAGGGGGCCCGGTACCAAGAGACCCAGTACTTC. As protein: CASIKRFQGARYQETQYF.

In this sample, this clonotype turned up many times. V usage is TRBV28 and J usage is TRBJ1-1, with 8 bases fitting TRBD1. CDR3 length: 16 residues. From germline, CDR1 is MDHEN and CDR2 SYDVKM. V lost 7 bases to trimming and J lost 1 base; unmatched junction nucleotides: 11. DNA of the CDR3: TGTGCCAGCACCACCCTCAGGGGGCGACGGAACACTGAAGCTTTCTTT. This encodes CASTTLRGRRNTEAFF.

This clonotype was counted at least ten times. The chain recombines TRBV20-1 with TRBJ2-1, with 7 bases aligning to TRBD2. Trimming cost V 3 bases and J 7 bases; bases outside gene matches: 12. The germline CDR1 and CDR2 sequences are DFQATT and SNEGSKA (reference sequence). CDR3 length: 15 amino acids. This CDR3 reads CSASLRLAGGNEQFF. The CDR3 DNA reads as TGCAGTGCTAGTTTAAGACTAGCTGGTGGGAATGAGCAGTTCTTC.